Presented here are 21 T cell receptor beta chains from one specimen sequenced in a study of T cell changes during pregnancy in multiple sclerosis. Assay: immunoSEQ multiplex PCR; the TCRdb copy retains only in-frame clones and omits some. The data show around 43,000 clones, with 75% to 90% seen just once and 1% to 1.5% held by the top ten. Sequenced material: CD4+ T cells from peripheral blood mononuclear cells, taken in the first trimester of pregnancy. All receptors come from a female donor with multiple sclerosis, enrolled in a pregnancy study.

The chain couples TRBV5-4 to TRBJ2-7; D is ambiguous. The germline V gene encodes CDR1 SGHNT and CDR2 YYREEE (reference sequence). Between the trimmed V and J ends, which lost 4 bases and 7 bases, there was a span of 15 bases. This CDR3 is built from 13 residues. CDR3 DNA: TGTGCCAGCAGCACCAGGATGCTTGGGGAGCAGTACTTC. Translating it yields CASSTRMLGEQYF.

This chain joins TRBV5-1 and TRBJ2-5, with D unclear. The CDR3 spans 13 residues. Germline V CDR1 and CDR2: SGHRS, YFSETQ. Trimming pared 1 base from V and 5 bases from J, leaving 9 bases between. The CDR3 nucleotides read TGCGCCAGCAGCTTGAAGTTCCAGGAGACCCAGTACTTC. Protein: CASSLKFQETQYF.

V and J are TRBV27 and TRBJ2-3; D possibly corresponds to TRBD2 (6 bases). The CDR3 runs 14 residues. Germline lookup yields CDR1 MNHEY and CDR2 SMNVEV (reference sequence). Trimming cost V 2 bases and J 2 bases, with 8 bases left between them. This chain's CDR3 is CASSLVRDTDTQYF. CDR3 coding DNA: TGTGCCAGCAGTTTAGTGCGGGACACAGATACGCAGTATTTT.

The CDR3 coding sequence is TGTGCCAGCCTCGGGCGGGAGGGACACAATGAGCAGTTCTTC. Encoded protein: CASLGREGHNEQFF. The chain is built from TRBV28 and TRBJ2-1, with 9 bases matching TRBD2. The trim removed 8 bases at V and 5 bases at J, leaving 7 bases unmatched. CDR3 size: 14 residues. The germline CDR1 and CDR2 sequences are MDHEN and SYDVKM.

This clone was seen just once. The J gene is TRBJ2-3, the V gene TRBV5-6; 10 bases are shared with TRBD1. Trimming at V came to 3 bases and at J to 2 bases, leaving 3 bases not matched to a gene. In germline, CDR1 is SGHDT, CDR2 YYEEEE. This CDR3 has 15 amino acids. CDR3 in DNA: TGTGCCAGCAGCTCCGGGACAGGGGTCACAGATACGCAGTATTTT. Translated: CASSSGTGVTDTQYF.

V usage is TRBV18 and J usage is TRBJ2-1, with D possibly matching TRBD2 (6 bases). This CDR3 has 13 residues. Trimming pared 3 bases from V and 7 bases from J, leaving 10 bases between. Looked up from germline, CDR1 is KGHSH and CDR2 is LQKENI. The CDR3 is CASSPGTQNEQFF. In DNA form, the CDR3 reads TGTGCCAGCTCACCCGGGACTCAAAATGAGCAGTTCTTC.

The V gene is TRBV7-2, the J gene TRBJ2-3; D unresolved. Trimming shortened V by 1 base and J by 0 bases, and 8 bases separated the two germline ends. This CDR3 comprises 15 residues. Germline V CDR1 and CDR2: SGHTA, FQGNSA. This chain's CDR3 is CASSLDAISTDTQYF. The CDR3, as DNA: TGTGCCAGCAGCTTAGACGCGATTAGCACAGATACGCAGTATTTT.

The rearrangement joins TRBV4-1 to TRBJ2-1, with TRBD2 matching 7 bases. V gave up 0 bases and J gave up 7 bases; unmatched junction bases: 18. Germline-derived CDR1 and CDR2 are MGHRA and YSYEKL. The CDR3 sequence is 19 residues long. The CDR3 region has the DNA TGCGCCAGCAGCCAAGAGTTTAGGGTTGGACTAGTGAGTGGAAATGAGCAGTTCTTC. It specifies CASSQEFRVGLVSGNEQFF.

The chain has TRBV21-1 and TRBJ2-7; TRBD2, the D gene given by the table, was not confirmed from the DNA. TRBV21-1 is marked as a pseudogene. The CDR3 is 17 amino acids. The CDR3: CASNHLPGRGGTAEQYF. The CDR3 coding sequence is TGTGCCAGCAACCACCTTCCGGGGAGGGGGGGAACAGCGGAGCAGTACTTC.

The chain recombines TRBV18 with TRBJ2-5, with a tentative D call TRBD2 (7 bases). The germline CDR1 and CDR2 sequences are KGHSH and LQKENI. V lost 0 bases to trimming and J lost 10 bases, with 24 bases between them. The CDR3 is 17 amino acids. The CDR3 coding sequence is TGTGCCAGCTCACCACCGAGCACAGGGACTAATCCGGGGGGCCAGTACTTC. Protein: CASSPPSTGTNPGGQYF.

The chain recombines TRBV5-6 with TRBJ2-3; 8 nucleotides line up with TRBD2. The CDR3 runs 15 residues. V trimming: 2 bases; J trimming: 0 bases; junction bases outside the gene matches: 2. Germline V CDR1 and CDR2: SGHDT, YYEEEE. CDR3 in DNA: TGTGCCAGCAGCTTACTAGCGGTAAGCACAGATACGCAGTATTTT. It specifies CASSLLAVSTDTQYF.

The rearrangement joins TRBV7-9 to TRBJ2-2; 10 bases align to TRBD1. The germline V gene encodes CDR1 SEHNR and CDR2 FQNEAQ (reference sequence). This CDR3 spans 17 amino acids. V lost 4 bases and J lost 1; bases outside the gene matches: 6. The CDR3 DNA reads TGTGCCAGCAGCTCCGGGACAGGGGTCATGAACACCGGGGAGCTGTTTTTT. Protein sequence: CASSSGTGVMNTGELFF.

The rearrangement uses TRBV14 and TRBJ2-5, with 13 nucleotides matching TRBD2. The junction had 11 bases not matched to a gene; V was cut back by 5 bases and J by 5 bases. The CDR3 has 17 residues. The V gene's germline CDR1 is SGHDN and CDR2 FVKESK. CDR3 loop: CASSSSGTSGKGETQYF. DNA for the CDR3: TGTGCCAGCAGCAGCAGTGGGACTAGCGGGAAGGGGGAGACCCAGTACTTC.

V is TRBV30 and J is TRBJ1-2; D call uncertain. The V end was cut by 4 bases, the J end by 3 bases, with 15 bases between. The CDR3 consists of 14 residues. CDR1 is GTSNPN, CDR2 SVGIG, per germline (reference sequence). CDR3 nucleotide sequence: TGTGCCTGGATAAAACCGGGGAGAGACTATGGCTACACCTTC. Amino acids: CAWIKPGRDYGYTF.

The chain is built from TRBV4-3 and TRBJ2-5; 9 bases are a match to TRBD2. CDR3 size: 15 residues. Germline V CDR1 and CDR2: LGHNA, YSLEER. V dropped 6 bases and J dropped 5; count of bases not matched to a gene: 10. In nucleotides, the CDR3 is TGCGCCAGCAGTCAGGGCGGGAGGGCCTGGGAGACCCAGTACTTC. It is translated as CASSQGGRAWETQYF.

V and J are TRBV4-1 and TRBJ1-2; TRBD1 aligns across 9 bases. V lost 5 bases to trimming and J lost 7 bases; unmatched junction nucleotides: 5. CDR3 length: 13 amino acids. Germline V gene sequence: CDR1 MGHRA, CDR2 YSYEKL. CDR3 loop: CASSEQGAGGYTF. The CDR3 DNA is TGCGCCAGCAGCGAACAGGGGGCGGGTGGCTACACCTTC.

V usage is TRBV7-3 and J usage is TRBJ2-1, with a tentative D call TRBD2 (5 bases). This CDR3 contains 16 residues. V lost 0 bases and J 4 bases, leaving 13 bases between the germline ends. The V gene's germline CDR1 is SGHTA and CDR2 FQGTGA. The CDR3 DNA reads as TGTGCCAGCAGCTTAACAAGGACGGAGGAATACAATGAGCAGTTCTTC. It encodes CASSLTRTEEYNEQFF.

The chain has TRBV7-9 and TRBJ1-2, with D maybe TRBD1 (6 bases). V was trimmed by 5 bases and J by 4 bases, leaving 14 bases between them. Germline values: CDR1 SEHNR, CDR2 FQNEAQ (reference sequence). This CDR3 has 14 residues. CDR3 nucleotide sequence: TGTGCCAGCAGCCCGAGGGGGGGGTCCTATGGCTACACCTTC. This codes for CASSPRGGSYGYTF.

The chain recombines TRBV19 with TRBJ2-1, with 7 bases matching TRBD1. Germline V gives CDR1 LNHDA, CDR2 SQIVND (reference sequence). V dropped 6 bases and J dropped 8; count of bases not matched to a gene: 7. This CDR3 comprises 13 residues. Here the CDR3 reads CASSDRAADEQFF. CDR3 bases: TGTGCCAGTAGCGACAGGGCCGCGGATGAGCAGTTCTTC.

The chain has TRBV5-4 and TRBJ2-5; 9 nucleotides align to TRBD2. CDR1 is SGHNT and CDR2 is YYREEE in the germline V gene (reference sequence). The CDR3 runs to 14 residues. V lost 4 bases to trimming and J lost 5 bases; unmatched junction nucleotides: 6. The CDR3 DNA reads as TGTGCCAGCAGCCAGCGGGGGGCCCGGGAGACCCAGTACTTC. As protein: CASSQRGARETQYF.

In this sample, this clone turned up a few times. This chain joins TRBV6-6 and TRBJ1-1, with TRBD1 as a possible D gene (6 bases). The ends were cut back, 7 bases at V and 1 base at J, with 10 bases in the middle. Looked up from germline, CDR1 is MNHNY and CDR2 is SVGAGI (reference sequence). The CDR3 runs 13 residues. CDR3 DNA sequence: TGTGCCAGCAACGACAGGAAGAACACTGAAGCTTTCTTT. It specifies CASNDRKNTEAFF.